This T cell receptor beta chain was captured in a study of T cell responses to AZD1222 COVID-19 vaccine. Study conclusions and caveats: Spike was spanned by vaccine-associated CD4 TCRs, with dominance at 160-218 and 743-854. Clonal diversity was possibly underestimated, and the donors were mostly white British, with more females. Among those given AZD1222, only five to seven were seropositive at baseline. In the spike-specific TCR repertoire, nearly half reportedly target unmutated variant regions.

The table came from immunoSEQ multiplex PCR; TCRdb's copy has only in-frame clones and leaves some out. The sample lists more than 75,000 clones, around 89% occurring once. This CDR3 is built from 15 residues. V gave up 4 bases and J gave up 5 bases; unmatched junction bases: 6. Germline-derived CDR1 and CDR2 are SGHRS and YFSETQ. This clone was counted many times. Its specificity is unknown. The source of this sequence is an adult in good health. The chain carries TRBV5-1 and TRBJ1-4; the match to TRBD1 covers 9 bases. The sample in question was peripheral blood, obtained on day 0 of AZD1222 vaccination. CDR3 in amino acids: CASSADGTGNEKLFF. The CDR3 region has the DNA TGCGCCAGCAGCGCGGACGGGACAGGGAATGAAAAACTGTTTTTT.